The 13 T cell receptor beta chains presented below share a single source sample, sequenced in a study of control samples from healthy donors and cancer patients. Clones were sequenced by immunoSEQ multiplex PCR, and TCRdb holds only the in-frame ones, with some missing. The data contain approximately 190,000 clones, about 90% of them seen just once; the ten biggest clones take up approximately 1.8%. Sequencing used blood. Source of these receptors: a man aged 25-45 years in good health.

This clone was found once. The gene calls are TRBV18 and TRBJ1-1; D remains ambiguous. The CDR3 covers 17 residues. V gave up 3 bases and J gave up 6 bases, with 23 bases separating them. The germline CDR1 and CDR2 sequences are KGHSH and LQKENI. This chain's CDR3 is CASSPAGSRPGSAEAFF. The DNA for the CDR3 is TGTGCCAGCTCACCTGCAGGATCTAGGCCTGGGAGTGCTGAAGCTTTCTTT.

This rearrangement joins TRBV7-9 to TRBJ1-2; TRBD1 matches 10 bases. This CDR3 region has 16 residues. V was clipped by 10 bases and J by 4 bases; unmatched bases: 15. Germline V gene data show CDR1 as SEHNR and CDR2 as FQNEAQ (reference sequence). In DNA, the CDR3 is TGTGCCACCTCTCGGACAGGGGGAAGGGCCATCTATGGCTACACCTTC. It encodes CATSRTGGRAIYGYTF.

The gene calls are TRBV7-9 and TRBJ2-1, with D possibly matching TRBD2 (6 bases). The CDR3 is 16 amino acids. Germline CDR1 is SEHNR and CDR2 is FQNEAQ (reference sequence). Trimming removed 6 bases from V and 4 bases from J, with 19 bases in between. The CDR3 bases are TGTGCCAGCAGGAACGTAGTGGCGGGGCAATACAATGAGCAGTTCTTC. Translated: CASRNVVAGQYNEQFF. The entire variable domain, with the rest obtained from reference TRBV7-9 and TRBJ2-1, is as follows: DTGVSQNPRHKITKRGQNVTFRCDPISEHNRLYWYRQTLGQGPEFLTYFQNEAQLEKSRLLSDRFSAERPKGSFSTLEIQRTEQGDSAMYLCASRNVVAGQYNEQFFGPGTRLTVL.

V and J are TRBV5-1 and TRBJ1-2; 8 bases fit TRBD1. Per germline, CDR1 SGHRS and CDR2 YFSETQ. V trimming: 4 bases; J trimming: 0 bases; junction bases outside the gene matches: 5. The CDR3 is made up of 15 amino acids. The DNA of the CDR3 is TGCGCCAGCAGCACAGGACAGGGTCCTAACTATGGCTACACCTTC. It translates to CASSTGQGPNYGYTF.

The V gene is TRBV7-9, the J gene TRBJ2-1; D might be TRBD1 (6 bases). The V gene lost 5 bases and the J gene lost 5 bases, with 16 bases spanning the gap. From germline, CDR1 is SEHNR and CDR2 FQNEAQ (reference sequence). This CDR3 contains 15 residues. The CDR3 sequence is CASSLRGTLNNEQFF. The CDR3 DNA is TGTGCCAGCAGCCTAAGGGGGACCCTCAACAATGAGCAGTTCTTC. Complete variable domain (other parts from reference TRBV7-9 and TRBJ2-1): DTGVSQNPRHKITKRGQNVTFRCDPISEHNRLYWYRQTLGQGPEFLTYFQNEAQLEKSRLLSDRFSAERPKGSFSTLEIQRTEQGDSAMYLCASSLRGTLNNEQFFGPGTRLTVL.

The rearrangement links TRBV11-2 to TRBJ1-5, with a tentative D call TRBD1 (5 bases). Trimming stripped 3 bases from V and 4 bases from J, with 7 bases between. Germline V gives CDR1 SGHAT, CDR2 FQNNGV. The CDR3 spans 13 residues. CDR3 coding DNA: TGTGCCAGCAGCTTCCAGGGAAATCAGCCCCAGCATTTT. Translating gives CASSFQGNQPQHF.

The V and J genes are TRBV12-3 or TRBV12-4 and TRBJ1-1, with D tentatively TRBD1 (5 bases). This CDR3 has 13 residues. V was pared by 7 bases and J by 1 base, with 10 bases between. The CDR3 region has the DNA TGTGCCAGCACCTTAGACAGGAACACTGAAGCTTTCTTT. Its protein is CASTLDRNTEAFF.

V gene TRBV19 combines with J gene TRBJ1-2; tentative D call: TRBD1 (6 bases). The CDR3 runs 13 residues. CDR1 is LNHDA, CDR2 SQIVND, per germline (reference sequence). The V end was cut by 6 bases, the J end by 4 bases, with 12 bases between. The CDR3 loop is CASSRQVSYGYTF. In DNA, the CDR3 is TGTGCCAGTAGCCGACAGGTGAGCTATGGCTACACCTTC.

This chain links TRBV28 with TRBJ1-2; 8 bases line up with TRBD1. The length of the CDR3 is 14 residues. The germline V gene encodes CDR1 MDHEN and CDR2 SYDVKM. V was pared by 5 bases and J by 4 bases, with 6 bases of the junction left unmatched. CDR3 region: CASSVHRGTYGYTF. The CDR3 region has the DNA TGTGCCAGCAGTGTACACAGGGGGACCTATGGCTACACCTTC.

This clone was seen only once. For the CDR3, the DNA is TGTGCCAGCAGTTTGGGGGGGAATGGCTACACCTTC. Translating gives CASSLGGNGYTF. J is TRBJ1-2 and V is TRBV12-3 or TRBV12-4, with D maybe TRBD1 (5 bases). The germline V and J ends were trimmed by 3 bases and 6 bases, with 8 bases remaining between them. This CDR3 is 12 amino acids long.

This clone was observed once. This chain joins TRBV7-9 and TRBJ1-3, with 8 bases identical to TRBD1. The CDR3 is made up of 15 amino acids. With 5 bases clipped from V and 0 bases from J, the junction kept 3 bases outside the gene matches. The V gene's germline CDR1 is SEHNR and CDR2 FQNEAQ (reference sequence). CDR3 sequence: CASSIGQGSGNTIYF. CDR3 bases: TGTGCCAGCAGCATCGGACAGGGCTCTGGAAACACCATATATTTT.

The rearrangement uses TRBV5-1 and TRBJ1-5; D remains ambiguous. The V end lost 1 base, the J end lost 4 bases, and 6 bases lay between the germline ends. In germline, CDR1 is SGHRS, CDR2 YFSETQ. This CDR3 spans 13 amino acids. The CDR3 sequence is CASSLLPNQPQHF. For the CDR3, the DNA is TGCGCCAGCAGCTTGCTACCGAATCAGCCCCAGCATTTT. Full variable domain (outside the CDR3, taken from reference TRBV5-1 and TRBJ1-5): KAGVTQTPRYLIKTRGQQVTLSCSPISGHRSVSWYQQTPGQGLQFLFEYFSETQRNKGNFPGRFSGRQFSNSRSEMNVSTLELGDSALYLCASSLLPNQPQHFGDGTRLSIL.

V is TRBV10-3 and J is TRBJ1-1; 7 nucleotides line up with TRBD1. V lost 4 bases and J lost 0; bases outside the gene matches: 2. CDR1 is ENHRY, CDR2 SYGVKD, per germline. The CDR3 runs to 14 residues. The CDR3 coding sequence is TGTGCCATCAGTGGACAGGGACTGAACACTGAAGCTTTCTTT. Translated, it gives CAISGQGLNTEAFF.